This T cell receptor (beta chain) was documented in a study of blood T cell repertoires in COVID-19. All enrollees were roughly 18 to 89 years old and from around 25 US areas. Cohorts were assigned according to the clinical history that participants reported. The V gene end was trimmed by 7 bases and the J gene end by 7 bases; junction bases not matched to a gene: 18. The CDR3 has 17 residues. Germline V gives CDR1 LGHNT, CDR2 FRNRAP. This clone was recorded only once. Assay: immunoSEQ multiplex PCR; the TCRdb copy retains only in-frame clones and omits some. The sample has about 330,000 clones, around 84% seen once.

The rearrangement links TRBV12-5 to TRBJ2-7; 11 bases map to TRBD2. The receptor was isolated from a woman younger than 30 who had recovered from COVID-19. Sequenced: PBMCs or T cells enriched from blood (not recorded which). The CDR3: CASATTNPDPSGGEQYF. The CDR3 nucleotides are TGTGCTAGTGCCACCACTAACCCCGACCCTAGCGGGGGGGAGCAGTACTTC.